This T cell receptor (beta chain) was observed in a study of shared clonotypes between healthy human individuals. Findings of the study overall: It was the non-shared clonotypes that had lower generation probabilities than clonotypes shared by all four donors.

The assay was immunoSEQ multiplex PCR, and TCRdb's table has in-frame clones only and misses some. The profile covers fewer than 400,000 clones, with around 67% appearing a single time and over 9% taken by the ten largest. As concerns this clone: The antigen is undetermined.

The TCR originated in a man aged 30-40 years in good health. The specimen sequenced was memory CD4+ T cells sorted from blood. Subset specified: CD45RA-negative fraction.

The CDR3 sequence is CASSPPTVGGAFF. DNA for the CDR3: TGTGCCAGCTCACCACCGACAGTTGGCGGAGCTTTCTTT. The rearrangement joins TRBV18 to TRBJ1-1; weak D call: TRBD1 (5 bases). The germline V gene has CDR1 KGHSH and CDR2 LQKENI. With 0 bases removed from V and 10 bases from J, the gap between germline ends came to 12 bases. The CDR3 is made up of 13 amino acids.